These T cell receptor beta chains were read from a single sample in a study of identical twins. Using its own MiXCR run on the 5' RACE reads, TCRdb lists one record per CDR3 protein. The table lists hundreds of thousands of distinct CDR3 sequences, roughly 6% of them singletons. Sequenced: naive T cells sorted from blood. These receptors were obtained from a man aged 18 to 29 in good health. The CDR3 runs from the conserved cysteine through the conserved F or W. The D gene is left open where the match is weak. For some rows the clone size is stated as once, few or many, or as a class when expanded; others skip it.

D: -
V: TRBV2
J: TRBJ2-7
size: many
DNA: TGTGCCAGCATTCCTTGGCAGGGGATCCACGAGCAGTACTTC
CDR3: CASIPWQGIHEQYF

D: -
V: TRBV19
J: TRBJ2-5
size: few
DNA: TGTGCCAGTAGTTCAATAGGACAGACTAAAATGGAGACCCAGTACTTC
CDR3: CASSSIGQTKMETQYF

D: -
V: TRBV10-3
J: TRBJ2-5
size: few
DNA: TGTGCCATCAGTGAGTCGAAGGGGCAGAAAGAGACCCAGTACTTC
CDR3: CAISESKGQKETQYF

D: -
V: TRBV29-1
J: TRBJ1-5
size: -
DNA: TGCAGCGTCGGGATGGCTGGGGAGCAGCCCCAGCATTTT
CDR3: CSVGMAGEQPQHF

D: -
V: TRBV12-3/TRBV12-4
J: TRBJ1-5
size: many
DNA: TGTGCCAGCAGTTTAGGGGCCGGCAGCAATCAGCCCCAGCATTTT
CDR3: CASSLGAGSNQPQHF

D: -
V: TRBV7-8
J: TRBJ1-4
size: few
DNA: TGTGCCAGCAGCTTAGCAGGGGGTGGTGAAAAACTGTTTTTT
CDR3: CASSLAGGGEKLFF

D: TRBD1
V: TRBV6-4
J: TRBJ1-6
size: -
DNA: TGTGCCACCCGGGACAGCCTTAATTCACCCCTCCACTTT
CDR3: CATRDSLNSPLHF

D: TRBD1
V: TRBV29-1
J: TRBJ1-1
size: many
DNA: TGCAGCGTCGCTACAGGGGTCATGAACACTGAAGCTTTCTTT
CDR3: CSVATGVMNTEAFF

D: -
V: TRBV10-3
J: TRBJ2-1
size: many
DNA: TGTGCCATCAGTGAGAGTCGAATGGGAGAAAATGAGCAGTTCTTC
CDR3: CAISESRMGENEQFF

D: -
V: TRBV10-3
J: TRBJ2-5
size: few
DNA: TGTGCCCACACGGCCTCTAACCAAGAGACCCAGTACTTC
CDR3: CAHTASNQETQYF

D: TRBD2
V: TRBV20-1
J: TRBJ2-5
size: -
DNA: TGCAGTGCTAGACACCTAGCGGGAGGCGAGACCCAGTACTTC
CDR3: CSARHLAGGETQYF

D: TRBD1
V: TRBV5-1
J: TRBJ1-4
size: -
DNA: TGCGCCAGCAGCAAATCGGGACAGCCGGAAAAACTGTTTTTT
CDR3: CASSKSGQPEKLFF

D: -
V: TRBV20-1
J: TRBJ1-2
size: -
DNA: TGCAGTGTTCAAGACGGTTCCTATGGCTACACCTTC
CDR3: CSVQDGSYGYTF

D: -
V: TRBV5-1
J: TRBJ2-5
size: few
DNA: TGCGCCAGCAGCGCCAACGCAGAGACCCAGTACTTC
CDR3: CASSANAETQYF

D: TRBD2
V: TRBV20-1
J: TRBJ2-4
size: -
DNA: TGCAGTGCTACTGCCTTAGCGGGAGAGGGAAACATTCGGTACTTC
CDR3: CSATALAGEGNIRYF

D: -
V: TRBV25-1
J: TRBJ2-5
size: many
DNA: TGTGCCAGCACCGGGGCAGGGTGGAGAGAGACCCAGTACTTC
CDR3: CASTGAGWRETQYF

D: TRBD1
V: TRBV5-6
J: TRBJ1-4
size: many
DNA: TGTGCCAGCAGCTTGACCAGGGGGGAAAAACTGTTTTTT
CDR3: CASSLTRGEKLFF

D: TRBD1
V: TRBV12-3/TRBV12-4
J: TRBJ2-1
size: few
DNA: TGTGCCAGCAGTTTTGTTCCAGGGGGCTACAATGAGCAGTTCTTC
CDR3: CASSFVPGGYNEQFF

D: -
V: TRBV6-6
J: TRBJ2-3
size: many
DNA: TGTGCCAGCAGTTACGTAACAGGCGGTGCGCAGTATTTT
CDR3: CASSYVTGGAQYF

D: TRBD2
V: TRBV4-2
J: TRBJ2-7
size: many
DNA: TGTGCCAGCAGCCAAGATCGGGGACTAATCGGCGAGCAGTACTTC
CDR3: CASSQDRGLIGEQYF

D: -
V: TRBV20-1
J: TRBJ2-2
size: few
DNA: TGCAGTGCTAGTGACTCGTGGCGCGGGGCCAACACCGGGGAGCTGTTTTTT
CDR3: CSASDSWRGANTGELFF

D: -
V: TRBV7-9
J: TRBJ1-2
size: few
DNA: TGTGCCAGCAGCAGGGAAGGAGGCTACACCTTC
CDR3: CASSREGGYTF

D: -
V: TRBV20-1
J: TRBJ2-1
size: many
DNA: TGCAGTGCCCGGAGATTCCGGGGCCGGAATGAGCAGTTCTTC
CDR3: CSARRFRGRNEQFF

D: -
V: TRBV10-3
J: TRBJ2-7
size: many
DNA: TGTGCCATCACGGCCGGCGGGGACTACGAGCAGTACTTC
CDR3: CAITAGGDYEQYF

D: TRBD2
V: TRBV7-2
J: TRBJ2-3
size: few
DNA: TGTGCCAGCAGCTTAGTGCCAGCGGGAACTAGCACAGATACGCAGTATTTT
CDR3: CASSLVPAGTSTDTQYF

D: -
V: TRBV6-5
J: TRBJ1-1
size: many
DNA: TGTGCCAGCAGTTACGTTTCAGGAGAAGCTTTCTTT
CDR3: CASSYVSGEAFF

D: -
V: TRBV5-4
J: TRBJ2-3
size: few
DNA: TGTGCCAGCAGCTTGCTGGGAAGCACGTCAGGGCCAACAGATACGCAGTATTTT
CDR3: CASSLLGSTSGPTDTQYF

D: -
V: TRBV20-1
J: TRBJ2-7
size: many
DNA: TGCAGTGCTAGCCCGGACTCGCCTTTCTACGAGCAGTACTTC
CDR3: CSASPDSPFYEQYF

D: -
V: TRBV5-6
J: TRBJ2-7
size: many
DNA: TGTGCCAGCAGCTTGGCCAGATTTCTCTCCTACGAGCAGTACTTC
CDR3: CASSLARFLSYEQYF

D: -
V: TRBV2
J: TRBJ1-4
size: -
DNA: TGTGCCAGCAGTGATGGGCCGACAAATGAAAAACTGTTTTTT
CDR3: CASSDGPTNEKLFF

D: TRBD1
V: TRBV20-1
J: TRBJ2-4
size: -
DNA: TGCAGTGCTAGGTCCACAGGGGTCGCCAAAAACATTCAGTACTTC
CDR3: CSARSTGVAKNIQYF

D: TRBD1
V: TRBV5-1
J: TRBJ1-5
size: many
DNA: TGCGCCAGCAGCCCCGGACAGGGGGCGTATTTGCAGCCCCAGCATTTT
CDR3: CASSPGQGAYLQPQHF

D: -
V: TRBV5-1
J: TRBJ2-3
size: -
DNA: TGCGCCAGCAGCTTGGATAGAGGGAATACAGATACGCAGTATTTT
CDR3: CASSLDRGNTDTQYF

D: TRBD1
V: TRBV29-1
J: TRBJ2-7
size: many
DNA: TGCAGCGTTTTCGAGGGACAGTCCTACGAGCAGTACTTC
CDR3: CSVFEGQSYEQYF

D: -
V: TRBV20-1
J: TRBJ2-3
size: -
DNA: TGCAGTGCTAGCCCCGCATCTTCTAAGACTTCAGATACGCAGTATTTT
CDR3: CSASPASSKTSDTQYF

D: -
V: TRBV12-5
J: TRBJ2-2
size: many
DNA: TGTGCTAGTGCCCCAGGTCCGGGCCGAAGATACACCGGGGAGCTGTTTTTT
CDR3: CASAPGPGRRYTGELFF

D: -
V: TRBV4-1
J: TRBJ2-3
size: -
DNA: TGCGCCAGCAGCCCAGAGGCGGGGGCCGAGTCAGATACGCAGTATTTT
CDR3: CASSPEAGAESDTQYF

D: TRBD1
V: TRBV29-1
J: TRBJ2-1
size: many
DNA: TGCAGCGTTGGAGACAGGGGGTATGGGAATGAGCAGTTCTTC
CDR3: CSVGDRGYGNEQFF

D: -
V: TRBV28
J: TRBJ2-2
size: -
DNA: TGTGCCAGCAGTTTTCCTGGGAGGACAGCGAACACCGGGGAGCTGTTTTTT
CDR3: CASSFPGRTANTGELFF

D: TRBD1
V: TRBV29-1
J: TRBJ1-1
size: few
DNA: TGCAGCTCGAGCCAAGACAGGGTAACTGAAGCTTTCTTT
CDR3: CSSSQDRVTEAFF

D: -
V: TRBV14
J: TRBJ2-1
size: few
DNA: TGTGCCAGCAGCCGTCATTCCTGGGGTTCCTACAATGAGCAGTTCTTC
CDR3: CASSRHSWGSYNEQFF

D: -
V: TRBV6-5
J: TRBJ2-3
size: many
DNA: TGTGCCAGCAGTTACTCGATGAGCGGTTCAGAGTATTTT
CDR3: CASSYSMSGSEYF

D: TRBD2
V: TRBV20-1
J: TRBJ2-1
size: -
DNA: TGCAGTGCTAGAGATCAAAGCGGGGACCCCTACAATGAGCAGTTCTTC
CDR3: CSARDQSGDPYNEQFF

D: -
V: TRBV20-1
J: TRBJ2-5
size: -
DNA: TGCAGTGCTCATCCGGGGACCCAAGAGACCCAGTACTTC
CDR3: CSAHPGTQETQYF

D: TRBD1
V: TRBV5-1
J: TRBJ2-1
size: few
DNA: TGCGCCAGCAGCGCCAGGGGGTCCGCCTACAATGAGCAGTTCTTC
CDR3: CASSARGSAYNEQFF

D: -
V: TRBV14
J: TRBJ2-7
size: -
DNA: TGTGCCAGCAGCCCACAGGCGGCGGGCTACGAGCAGTACTTC
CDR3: CASSPQAAGYEQYF

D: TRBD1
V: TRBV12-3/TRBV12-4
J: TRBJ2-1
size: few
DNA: TGTGCCAGCGTGCGTGGGGACAGGGTATACAATGAGCAGTTCTTC
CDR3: CASVRGDRVYNEQFF

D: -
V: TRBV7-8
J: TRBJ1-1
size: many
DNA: TGTGCCAGCAGTCTCCAGCAAAACACTGAAGCTTTCTTT
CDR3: CASSLQQNTEAFF

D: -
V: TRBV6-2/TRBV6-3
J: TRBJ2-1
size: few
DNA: TGTGCCAGCAGTTACTTAGGGGGAGTATACAATGAGCAGTTCTTC
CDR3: CASSYLGGVYNEQFF

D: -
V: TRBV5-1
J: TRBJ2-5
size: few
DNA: TGCGCCAGCAGCTTGGAACGAGGGCCGGCGGAGACCCAGTACTTC
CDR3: CASSLERGPAETQYF

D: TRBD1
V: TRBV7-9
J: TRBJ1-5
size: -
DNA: TGTGCCAGCAGCCGTGGACAGGGAATGGGCAATCAGCCCCAGCATTTT
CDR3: CASSRGQGMGNQPQHF

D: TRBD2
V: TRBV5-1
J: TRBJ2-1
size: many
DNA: TGCGCCAGCAGCGTATCTAGCGGGAATATCTACAATGAGCAGTTCTTC
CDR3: CASSVSSGNIYNEQFF

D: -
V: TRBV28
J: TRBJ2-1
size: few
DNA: TGTGCCAGCAGTTTGGCAGACAAATACAATGAGCAGTTCTTC
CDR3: CASSLADKYNEQFF